These T cell receptor beta chains were read from a single sample in a study of T-cell reconstitution after alpha-beta-depleted transplantation in children. MiXCR was run by TCRdb on the PCR reads, yielding one entry per CDR3 protein. The data hold approximately 300,000 distinct CDR3 sequences, with almost 8% observed a single time. Sequenced material: peripheral blood, taken 360 days after TCRalphabeta/CD19-depleted stem cell transplant. These TCRs come from a female patient aged 2-9 years who had a stem cell transplant for Fanconi anemia, so the T cells may come from the graft donor. Each CDR3 is given with its conserved first and last residue. Not every row has a clone size; where given, it reads once, few, many or a size class.

v_gene: TRBV5-6
len: 11
abundance: NA
CDR3aa: CASSLRHEQFF

v_gene: TRBV5-1
len: 16
abundance: many
CDR3aa: CASSLAFGADSYEQYF

v_gene: TRBV11-3
len: 13
abundance: NA
CDR3aa: CASSLSPTREQYF

v_gene: TRBV5-1
len: 14
abundance: few
CDR3aa: CASSLGGIMETQYF

v_gene: TRBV28
len: 15
abundance: few
CDR3aa: CASSFWEGRGSPLHF

v_gene: TRBV7-8
len: 16
abundance: many
CDR3aa: CASSLRASPSNQPQHF

v_gene: TRBV30
len: 13
abundance: few
CDR3aa: CAWGPGADYEQYF

v_gene: TRBV28
len: 17
abundance: NA
CDR3aa: CASSSLPGQGNHNEQFF

v_gene: TRBV7-2
len: 14
abundance: many
CDR3aa: CASSPRRISNEQYF

v_gene: TRBV7-9
len: 17
abundance: NA
CDR3aa: CASSSFGLAGGTDTQYF

v_gene: TRBV4-3
len: 15
abundance: NA
CDR3aa: CASGRVKRAPGELFF

v_gene: TRBV6-2/TRBV6-3
len: 16
abundance: many
CDR3aa: CASSSRRVSGAGEQYF

v_gene: TRBV20-1
len: 14
abundance: many
CDR3aa: CSARDQGYTGELFF

v_gene: TRBV5-5
len: 14
abundance: many
CDR3aa: CASSPWGTTYEQYF

v_gene: TRBV20-1
len: 13
abundance: many
CDR3aa: CSARLAATDTQYF

v_gene: TRBV11-1
len: 18
abundance: once
CDR3aa: CASSLVEYGGLAKNIQYF

v_gene: TRBV3-1
len: 16
abundance: few
CDR3aa: CASSQQGGGREYEQYF

v_gene: TRBV6-1
len: 14
abundance: NA
CDR3aa: CASSISDGNTEAFF

v_gene: TRBV29-1
len: 15
abundance: many
CDR3aa: CSVALPGGIGEKLFF

v_gene: TRBV5-1
len: 16
abundance: many
CDR3aa: CASSSTSPPSYNEQFF

v_gene: TRBV20-1
len: 20
abundance: few
CDR3aa: CSARRTEVGSWTPHGSEQFF

v_gene: TRBV12-3/TRBV12-4
len: 12
abundance: many
CDR3aa: CASSFYNSPLHF

v_gene: TRBV6-2/TRBV6-3
len: 13
abundance: few
CDR3aa: CASRDRGDTEAFF

v_gene: TRBV11-2
len: 14
abundance: few
CDR3aa: CASSSVTTNTEAFF

v_gene: TRBV5-1
len: 16
abundance: many
CDR3aa: CASSSGGTSGTDTQYF

v_gene: TRBV28
len: 13
abundance: few
CDR3aa: CASSSRVGDTIYF

v_gene: TRBV29-1
len: 11
abundance: NA
CDR3aa: CSDGMRSGYTF

v_gene: TRBV6-1
len: 14
abundance: many
CDR3aa: CASSAGLAGGEQYF

v_gene: TRBV7-9
len: 16
abundance: NA
CDR3aa: CASSLALGGDQETQYF

v_gene: TRBV9
len: 15
abundance: many
CDR3aa: CASSVGLVGLGELFF

v_gene: TRBV5-1
len: 14
abundance: NA
CDR3aa: CASSLGPINEKLFF

v_gene: TRBV20-1
len: 14
abundance: many
CDR3aa: CSAPLVTGLYGYTF